This T cell receptor beta chain was sequenced for a study of radiation and T cells in renal cell carcinoma. Notes on this clone: What it recognizes is unknown.

TCRdb's copy holds only in-frame clones and misses some; the assay was immunoSEQ multiplex PCR. The data show nearly 20,000 clones, around two thirds seen once. This CDR3 contains 15 residues. V lost 0 bases to trimming and J lost 0 bases, with 8 bases between them. Germline CDR1 reads SGHRS; CDR2 reads YFSETQ. Study results and caveats: Top 100 clonotypes averaged about 50% in irradiated versus 43% in nephrectomy-only tumors. Only small tumor regions of about 1 g were sampled.

The treatment denotes: 15 Gy SBRT to primary tumor, nephrectomy 4 weeks later. Nephrectomy followed 15 Gy stereotactic body radiation by 4 weeks. This clonotype originated in a woman in her 70s with renal cell carcinoma. The chain couples TRBV5-1 to TRBJ2-3, with D hard to call. Sequencing was performed on tumor tissue, taken from a patient whose treatment included radiotherapy and nephrectomy. The chain's CDR3 is CASSLDTASTDTQYF. The CDR3 nucleotides are TGCGCCAGCAGCTTGGACACCGCTAGCACAGATACGCAGTATTTT.